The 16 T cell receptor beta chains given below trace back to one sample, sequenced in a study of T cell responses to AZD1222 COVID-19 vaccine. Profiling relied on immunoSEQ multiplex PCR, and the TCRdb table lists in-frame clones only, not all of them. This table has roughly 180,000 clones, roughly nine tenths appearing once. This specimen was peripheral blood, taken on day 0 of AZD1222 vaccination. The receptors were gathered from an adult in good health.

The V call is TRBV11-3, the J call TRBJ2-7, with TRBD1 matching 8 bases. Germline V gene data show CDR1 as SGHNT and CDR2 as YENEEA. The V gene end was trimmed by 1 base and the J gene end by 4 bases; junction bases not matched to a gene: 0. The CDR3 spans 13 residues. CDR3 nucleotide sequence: TGTGCCAGCAGCTTAGGGACAGGGTACGAGCAGTACTTC. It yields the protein CASSLGTGYEQYF.

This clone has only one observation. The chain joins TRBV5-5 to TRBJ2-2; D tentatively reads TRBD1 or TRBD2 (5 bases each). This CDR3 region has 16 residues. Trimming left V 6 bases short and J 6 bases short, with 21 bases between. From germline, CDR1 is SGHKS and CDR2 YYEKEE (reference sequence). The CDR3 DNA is TGTGCCAGCAACCCAAGGATGGGGGTCGGGTCCGGGGAGCTGTTTTTT. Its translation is CASNPRMGVGSGELFF.

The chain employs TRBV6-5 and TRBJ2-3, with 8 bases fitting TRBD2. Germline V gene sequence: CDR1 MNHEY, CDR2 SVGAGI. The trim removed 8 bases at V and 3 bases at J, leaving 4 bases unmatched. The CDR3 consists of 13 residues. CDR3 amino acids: CASRAGVTDTQYF. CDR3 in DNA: TGTGCCAGCCGAGCGGGAGTGACAGATACGCAGTATTTT.

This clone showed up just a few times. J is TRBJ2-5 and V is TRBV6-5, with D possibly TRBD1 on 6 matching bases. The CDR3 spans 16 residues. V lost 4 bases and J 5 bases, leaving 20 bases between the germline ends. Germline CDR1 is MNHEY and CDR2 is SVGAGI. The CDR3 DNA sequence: TGTGCCAGCAGTTCTCCCCTACTGGACAGAATGGAGACCCAGTACTTC. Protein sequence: CASSSPLLDRMETQYF.

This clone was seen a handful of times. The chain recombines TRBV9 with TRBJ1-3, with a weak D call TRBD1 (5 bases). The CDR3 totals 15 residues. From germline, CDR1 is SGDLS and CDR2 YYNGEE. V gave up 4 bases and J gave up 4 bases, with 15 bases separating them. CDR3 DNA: TGTGCCAGCAGCCCTCGCCAGGGCGGGGGAAACACCATATATTTT. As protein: CASSPRQGGGNTIYF.

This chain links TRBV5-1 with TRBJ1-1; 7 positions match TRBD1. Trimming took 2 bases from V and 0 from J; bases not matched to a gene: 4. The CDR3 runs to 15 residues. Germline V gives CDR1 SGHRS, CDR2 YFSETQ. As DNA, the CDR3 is TGCGCCAGCAGCTTCGAGACAGGGATGAACACTGAAGCTTTCTTT. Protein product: CASSFETGMNTEAFF.

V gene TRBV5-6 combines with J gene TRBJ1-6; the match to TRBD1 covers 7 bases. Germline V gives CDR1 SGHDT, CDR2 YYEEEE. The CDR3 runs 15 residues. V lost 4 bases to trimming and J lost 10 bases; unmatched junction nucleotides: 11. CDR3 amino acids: CASSPRQGFDSPLHF. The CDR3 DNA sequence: TGTGCCAGCAGCCCCCGACAGGGTTTCGACTCACCCCTCCACTTT.

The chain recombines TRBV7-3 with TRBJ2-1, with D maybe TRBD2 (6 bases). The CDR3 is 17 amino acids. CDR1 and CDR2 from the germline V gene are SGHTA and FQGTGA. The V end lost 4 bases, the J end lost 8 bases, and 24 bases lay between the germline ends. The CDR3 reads CASSSPVLGGKTDEQFF. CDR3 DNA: TGTGCCAGCAGCTCCCCAGTGCTTGGCGGGAAGACCGATGAGCAGTTCTTC.

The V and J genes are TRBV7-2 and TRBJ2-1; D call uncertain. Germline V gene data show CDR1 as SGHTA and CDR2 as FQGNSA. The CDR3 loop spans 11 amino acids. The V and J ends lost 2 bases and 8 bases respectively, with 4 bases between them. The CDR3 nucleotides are TGTGCCAGCAGCTTAAAGTATGAGCAGTTCTTC. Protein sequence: CASSLKYEQFF.

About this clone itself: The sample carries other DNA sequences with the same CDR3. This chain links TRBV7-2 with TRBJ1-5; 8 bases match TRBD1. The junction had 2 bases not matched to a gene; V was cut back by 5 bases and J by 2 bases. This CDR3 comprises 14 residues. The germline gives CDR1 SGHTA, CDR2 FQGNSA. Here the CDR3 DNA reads TGTGCCAGCAGCCCGACAGGGGGCAATCAGCCCCAGCATTTT. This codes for CASSPTGGNQPQHF.

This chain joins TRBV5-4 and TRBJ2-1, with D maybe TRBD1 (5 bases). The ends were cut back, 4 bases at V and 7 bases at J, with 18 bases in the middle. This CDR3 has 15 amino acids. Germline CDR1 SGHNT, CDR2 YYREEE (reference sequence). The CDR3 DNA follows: TGTGCCAGCAGCCTCCCTGGGCAGGGTGGGAATGAGCAGTTCTTC. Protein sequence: CASSLPGQGGNEQFF.

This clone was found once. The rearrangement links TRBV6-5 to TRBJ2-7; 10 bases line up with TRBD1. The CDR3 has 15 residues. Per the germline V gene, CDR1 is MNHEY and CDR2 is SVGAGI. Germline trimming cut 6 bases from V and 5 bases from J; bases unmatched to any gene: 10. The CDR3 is CASSWVGQGVHEQYF. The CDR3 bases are TGTGCCAGCAGCTGGGTTGGACAGGGGGTACACGAGCAGTACTTC.

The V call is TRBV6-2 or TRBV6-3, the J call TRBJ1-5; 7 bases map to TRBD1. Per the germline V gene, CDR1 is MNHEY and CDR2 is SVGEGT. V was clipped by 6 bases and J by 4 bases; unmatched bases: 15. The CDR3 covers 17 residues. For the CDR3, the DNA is TGTGCCAGCAGGTACAGGGGAAGGGATTATTCGAATCAGCCCCAGCATTTT. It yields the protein CASRYRGRDYSNQPQHF.

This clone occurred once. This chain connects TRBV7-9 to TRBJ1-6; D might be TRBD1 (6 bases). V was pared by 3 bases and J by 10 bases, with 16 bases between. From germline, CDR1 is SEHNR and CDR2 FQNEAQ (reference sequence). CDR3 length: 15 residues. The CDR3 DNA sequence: TGTGCCAGCAGCTTGAGAATGGACAGCTACTCACCCCTCCACTTT. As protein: CASSLRMDSYSPLHF.

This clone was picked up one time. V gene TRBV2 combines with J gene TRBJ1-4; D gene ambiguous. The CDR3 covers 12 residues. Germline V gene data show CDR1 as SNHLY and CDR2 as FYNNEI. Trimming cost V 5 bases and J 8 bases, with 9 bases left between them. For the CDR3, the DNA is TGTGCCAGCAGTCCCCGGCGGGAAAAACTGTTTTTT. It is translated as CASSPRREKLFF.

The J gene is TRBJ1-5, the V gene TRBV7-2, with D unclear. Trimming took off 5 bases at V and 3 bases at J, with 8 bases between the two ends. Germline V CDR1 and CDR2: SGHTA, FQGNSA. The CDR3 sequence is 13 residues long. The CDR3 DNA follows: TGTGCCAGCAGCGATCAATCCAATCAGCCCCAGCATTTT. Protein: CASSDQSNQPQHF.